This T cell receptor beta chain was sequenced for a study of cytomegalovirus exposure and HLA in healthy donors. Worth noting for this clone: No antigen is known for it.

The protocol was immunoSEQ multiplex PCR, while the TCRdb copy is restricted to in-frame clones and leaves out a portion. The sample has more than 100,000 clones, 85% to 90% seen once. Study-wide points: Testing in vitro showed a few CMV-associated chains specific for CMV antigens. Accounts indicate the classifier identified cytomegalovirus status with strong specificity and sensitivity. Among TCR sequences, most were rare, though some public TCRs appeared in many donors.

CDR3 length equals 12 residues. The germline gives CDR1 SGDLS, CDR2 YYNGEE. Trimming took 4 bases from V and 3 from J, leaving 8 bases between them. The TCR sequence derives from a man aged 30-40 years in good health and CMV-seronegative. Sequencing used PBMCs. The chain recombines TRBV9 with TRBJ2-7; D is undetermined. The CDR3 sequence: CASSPRGYEQYF. The DNA for the CDR3 is TGTGCCAGCAGCCCCCGCGGCTACGAGCAGTACTTC.